This record concerns one TCR beta chain sequence. What it binds is unknown. The source material, RNA transcripts, was used to amplify TCR beta CDR3 regions. HTBI primers drove first-round RT-PCR of the TCR CDR3. MiXCR, run by TCRdb on the multiplex PCR reads, gives a single entry per CDR3 protein. Of some 350,000 distinct CDR3 sequences listed, 15% to 18% are singletons. Germline V gene sequence: CDR1 MDHEN, CDR2 SYDVKM. The CDR3 is made up of 13 amino acids. V gave up 2 bases and J gave up 7 bases, with 9 bases separating them. These data belong to a study of T cells in Graves' hyperthyroidism and ophthalmopathy. General study results and limits: Model output signaled ophthalmopathy a median approximately six months ahead of onset. Researchers found most expanded thyroid clonotypes above 0.001 in blood as well.

Sample: blood. The V call is TRBV28, the J call TRBJ2-1; D possibly corresponds to TRBD2 (6 bases). This TCR was recovered from a woman in her late teens or twenties with Graves' hyperthyroidism that later progressed to Graves' ophthalmopathy. The CDR3 region is CASSLHAGNEQFF. The CDR3 DNA is TGTGCCAGCAGTTTACATGCGGGGAATGAGCAGTTCTTC.